These 10 T cell receptor beta chains originate from one sample sequenced in a study of blood T cell repertoires in COVID-19. The method was immunoSEQ multiplex PCR; TCRdb's version includes in-frame clones alone and lacks a portion of them. Of over 250,000 clones listed, about 88% are singletons. The sequenced sample was PBMCs or T cells enriched from blood (not recorded which). All receptors derive from a man aged 55-75 years who had recovered from COVID-19.

The V gene is TRBV2, the J gene TRBJ2-1, with D possibly TRBD1 on 5 matching bases. This CDR3 comprises 16 residues. Trimming left V 7 bases short and J 5 bases short, with 21 bases between. Germline V lookup: CDR1 SNHLY, CDR2 FYNNEI. CDR3 in DNA: TGTGCCAGCAAGAAACTCGGGCGACAGCGTGACAATGAGCAGTTCTTC. Residues: CASKKLGRQRDNEQFF.

The J gene is TRBJ1-5, the V gene TRBV10-3, with D maybe TRBD1 (5 bases). Trimming left V 10 bases short and J 3 bases short, with 10 bases between. CDR1 and CDR2 from the germline V gene are ENHRY and SYGVKD. This CDR3 is 12 amino acids long. The CDR3 bases are TGTGCCACCGGGGGGTACAATCAGCCCCAGCATTTT. It codes for CATGGYNQPQHF.

The chain employs TRBV28 and TRBJ1-2; 7 bases fit TRBD1. The germline gives CDR1 MDHEN, CDR2 SYDVKM. The CDR3 loop spans 16 amino acids. Trimming took 2 bases from V and 2 from J; bases not matched to a gene: 8. CDR3 nucleotides: TGTGCCAGCAGTTTAATTGGGACAGCCAGGAACTATGGCTACACCTTC. Translating gives CASSLIGTARNYGYTF.

This sequence joins TRBV5-1 and TRBJ2-7, with TRBD1 matching 7 bases. Per the germline V gene, CDR1 is SGHRS and CDR2 is YFSETQ. The CDR3 extends over 14 amino acids. J gave up 2 bases and V 5 bases, and 7 bases lay outside the gene matches. In DNA, the CDR3 is TGCGCCAGCAGATCGACAGGGCCTACCTACGAGCAGTACTTC. This translates into CASRSTGPTYEQYF. Variable domain in full (rest from reference TRBV5-1 and TRBJ2-7): KAGVTQTPRYLIKTRGQQVTLSCSPISGHRSVSWYQQTPGQGLQFLFEYFSETQRNKGNFPGRFSGRQFSNSRSEMNVSTLELGDSALYLCASRSTGPTYEQYFGPGTRLTVT.

This chain joins TRBV18 and TRBJ1-2; 7 bases are shared with TRBD1. Germline V lookup: CDR1 KGHSH, CDR2 LQKENI. The CDR3 runs 14 residues. The V gene end was trimmed by 4 bases and the J gene end by 8 bases; junction bases not matched to a gene: 10. CDR3 nucleotides: TGTGCCAGCTCACGGACAGGTAACCTAGACGGCTACACCTTC. This encodes CASSRTGNLDGYTF.

About this clone itself: One end of the junction fails to match germline, which may point to a read error. The chain couples TRBV4-2 to TRBJ2-7, with D possibly matching TRBD2 (5 bases). CDR1 and CDR2 (germline): LGHNA, YNFKEQ. The CDR3 has 12 residues. The CDR3 protein is CASSQGGYEQYF. DNA for the CDR3: TGTGCCAGCAGTCAAGGAGGTTACGAGCAGTACTTC.

The chain has TRBV25-1 and TRBJ1-3; D remains unclear. The CDR3 contains 16 residues. Germline V gives CDR1 MGHDK, CDR2 SYGVNS. Trimming cost V 4 bases and J 3 bases, with 16 bases left between them. For the CDR3, the DNA is TGTGCCAGCAGTGCCCGACTCATATCGGGTGGAAACACCATATATTTT. Amino acids: CASSARLISGGNTIYF.

This clone occurred a few times. The chain combines TRBV6-2 or TRBV6-3 with TRBJ2-5, with 8 nucleotides matching TRBD2. CDR3 length: 15 residues. The V gene end was trimmed by 4 bases and the J gene end by 5 bases; junction bases not matched to a gene: 9. From germline, CDR1 is MNHEY and CDR2 SVGEGT. In DNA, the CDR3 is TGTGCCAGCAGTTTTTCCCGGGGGGGCTCGGAGACCCAGTACTTC. Protein product: CASSFSRGGSETQYF.

The V call is TRBV10-3, the J call TRBJ1-5; 7 bases are shared with TRBD1. CDR1 and CDR2 (germline): ENHRY, SYGVKD. The CDR3 is made up of 15 amino acids. V lost 0 bases to trimming and J lost 3 bases; unmatched junction nucleotides: 2. The CDR3 region is CAISESEGANQPQHF. CDR3 DNA: TGTGCCATCAGTGAGTCTGAGGGGGCCAATCAGCCCCAGCATTTT.

The CDR3 is CASSPGPGGSYEQYF. CDR3 bases: TGTGCCAGCTCACCGGGACCGGGAGGGTCCTACGAGCAGTACTTC. The chain combines TRBV18 with TRBJ2-7, with 8 bases identical to TRBD2. The CDR3 has 15 amino acids. Trimming cost V 3 bases and J 1 base; bases outside gene matches: 5. Germline assignment: CDR1 KGHSH and CDR2 LQKENI.